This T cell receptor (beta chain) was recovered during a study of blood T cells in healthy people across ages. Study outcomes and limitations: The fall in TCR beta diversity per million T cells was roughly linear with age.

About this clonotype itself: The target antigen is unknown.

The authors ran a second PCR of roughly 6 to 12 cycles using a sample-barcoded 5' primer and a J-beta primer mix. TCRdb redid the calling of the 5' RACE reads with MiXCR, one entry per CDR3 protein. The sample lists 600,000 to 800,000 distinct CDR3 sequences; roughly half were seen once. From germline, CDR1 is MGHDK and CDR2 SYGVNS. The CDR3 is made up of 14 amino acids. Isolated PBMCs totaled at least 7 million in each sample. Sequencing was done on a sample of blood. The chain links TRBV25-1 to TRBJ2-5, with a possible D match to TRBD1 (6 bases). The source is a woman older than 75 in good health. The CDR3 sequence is CVQLSGHRQETQYF. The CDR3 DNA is TGTGTCCAACTTTCGGGACACCGTCAAGAGACCCAGTACTTC.